These 7 T cell receptor beta chains were all obtained from the same sample, sequenced in a study of T-cell memory formation after mild COVID-19. TCRdb re-called the 5' RACE reads through MiXCR, storing one row per CDR3 protein. The sample has hundreds of thousands of distinct CDR3 sequences, about a fifth seen once; the top ten hold approximately 8%. Sequenced material: PBMCs or a T cell subset sorted from them (not recorded which). All receptors come from an adult woman who had mild COVID-19 (a few samples of this study predate the infection). Cell type and time point are not known.

The chain has TRBV12-3 or TRBV12-4 and TRBJ1-5; D not certain. Trimming shortened V by 8 bases and J by 9 bases, and 14 bases separated the two germline ends. The CDR3 loop spans 12 amino acids. The CDR3: CASSWLRWPQHF. The CDR3 nucleotides are TGTGCCAGCTCCTGGTTGAGGTGGCCCCAGCATTTT.

This chain connects TRBV12-3 or TRBV12-4 to TRBJ1-1; D remains unclear. The CDR3 has 14 amino acids. V was shortened by 4 bases and J by 4 bases, with 13 bases between the two germline ends. CDR3 region: CASSYKPIGTEAFF. The CDR3 DNA follows: TGTGCCAGCAGTTATAAACCGATCGGCACTGAAGCTTTCTTT.

This clonotype was picked up many times. V and J are TRBV5-6 and TRBJ2-3; weak D call: TRBD1 (6 bases). Per the germline V gene, CDR1 is SGHDT and CDR2 is YYEEEE. Trimming pared 2 bases from V and 0 bases from J, leaving 13 bases between. CDR3 length: 16 residues. In nucleotides, the CDR3 is TGTGCCAGCAGCTTTCTGACAGGTTTTAGCACAGATACGCAGTATTTT. Protein: CASSFLTGFSTDTQYF.

This clonotype was seen repeatedly, ten times or more. The rearrangement joins TRBV5-1 to TRBJ1-3; D is unclear. Trimming left V 4 bases short and J 3 bases short, with 11 bases between. The CDR3 runs to 14 residues. Germline values: CDR1 SGHRS, CDR2 YFSETQ. The CDR3 loop reads CASSPYSYGNTIYF. The CDR3 DNA follows: TGCGCCAGCAGCCCATACAGCTATGGAAACACCATATATTTT.

The genes are TRBV7-8 and TRBJ1-2; D possibly corresponds to TRBD1 (6 bases). Germline V gene sequence: CDR1 SGHVS, CDR2 FQNEAQ. The V gene lost 5 bases and the J gene lost 4 bases, with 14 bases spanning the gap. CDR3 size: 14 residues. CDR3: CASSGRGEPYGYTF. In DNA, the CDR3 is TGTGCCAGCAGCGGTAGGGGGGAGCCCTATGGCTACACCTTC.

This clonotype was recorded a few times. The chain employs TRBV2 and TRBJ1-5; D unclear. V was cut by 5 bases and J by 7 bases, with 9 bases left in between. The CDR3 consists of 12 residues. CDR1 is SNHLY, CDR2 FYNNEI, per germline. The CDR3 coding sequence is TGTGCCAGCAGTAGCCACGGGCAGCCCCAGCATTTT. Amino acid sequence: CASSSHGQPQHF.

This clonotype occurred many times. The chain has TRBV9 and TRBJ2-5; 10 bases line up with TRBD2. The ends lost 0 bases at V and 2 bases at J; junction bases unmatched: 4. The CDR3 consists of 16 residues. The germline CDR1 and CDR2 sequences are SGDLS and YYNGEE. CDR3 in DNA: TGTGCCAGCAGCGTAGGAGGACTAGCGGAACAAGAGACCCAGTACTTC. Translated: CASSVGGLAEQETQYF.